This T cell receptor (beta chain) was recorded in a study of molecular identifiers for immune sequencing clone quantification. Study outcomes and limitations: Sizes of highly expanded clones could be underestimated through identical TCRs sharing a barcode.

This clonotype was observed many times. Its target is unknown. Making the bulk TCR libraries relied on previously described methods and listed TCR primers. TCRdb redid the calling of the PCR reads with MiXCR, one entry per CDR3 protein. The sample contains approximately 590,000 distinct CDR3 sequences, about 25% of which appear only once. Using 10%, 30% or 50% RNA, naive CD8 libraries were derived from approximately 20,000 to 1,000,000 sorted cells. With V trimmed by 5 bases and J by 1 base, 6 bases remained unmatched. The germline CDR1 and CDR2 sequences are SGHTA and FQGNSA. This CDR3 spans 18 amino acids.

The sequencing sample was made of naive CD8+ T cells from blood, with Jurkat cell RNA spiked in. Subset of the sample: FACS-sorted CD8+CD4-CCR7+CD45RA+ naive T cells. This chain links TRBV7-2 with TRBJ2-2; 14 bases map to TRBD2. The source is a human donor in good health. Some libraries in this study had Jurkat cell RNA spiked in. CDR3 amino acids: CASSPRLAGGLNTGELFF. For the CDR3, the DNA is TGTGCCAGCAGCCCCCGACTAGCGGGGGGGCTGAACACCGGGGAGCTGTTTTTT.